This entry concerns a single T cell receptor (beta chain). There are 13 residues in the CDR3. Trimming removed 4 bases from V and 6 bases from J, with 12 bases in between. CDR1 is MDHEN, CDR2 SYDVKM, per germline. In the study's own analysis: Researchers report that nucleated cell counts were estimated from reference gene primer amplification. Generated by immunoSEQ multiplex PCR, the TCRdb table keeps only in-frame clones and is missing some. V, J and clone size are those of that table, while D and trimming were read from the DNA. The sample shows about 50,000 clones, 75% to 90% of them seen only once. The data are from a study of blood T cell repertoires in COVID-19. Looking at the study overall: There were acute and convalescent COVID-19 samples, and they came from the United States, Italy and Spain. Sources were T cells, B-cell-depleted T cells, or PBMCs; the material itself was cDNA or gDNA.

Material: peripheral blood. This clonotype originated in a man aged 55-75 years with acute or convalescent COVID-19. V and J are TRBV28 and TRBJ1-2; the D is unclear. This CDR3 is CASSWPRMNGYTF. CDR3 in DNA: TGTGCCAGCAGTTGGCCGAGGATGAATGGCTACACCTTC.